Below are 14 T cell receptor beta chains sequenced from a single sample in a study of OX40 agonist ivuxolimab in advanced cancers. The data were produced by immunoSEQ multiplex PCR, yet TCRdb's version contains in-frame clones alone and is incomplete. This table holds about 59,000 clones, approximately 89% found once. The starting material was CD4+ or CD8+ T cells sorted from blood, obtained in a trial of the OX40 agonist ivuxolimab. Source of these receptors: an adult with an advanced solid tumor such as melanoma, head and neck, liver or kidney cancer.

CDR3 sequence (DNA): TGTGCCACCAGCAAGACAGGGAACACTGAAGCTTTCTTT. Translating gives CATSKTGNTEAFF. This chain uses TRBV15 with TRBJ1-1; a possible D gene is TRBD1 (6 bases). Germline V lookup: CDR1 LNHNV, CDR2 YYDKDF (reference sequence). The V gene lost 4 bases and the J gene lost 1 base, with 7 bases spanning the gap. This CDR3 comprises 13 residues.

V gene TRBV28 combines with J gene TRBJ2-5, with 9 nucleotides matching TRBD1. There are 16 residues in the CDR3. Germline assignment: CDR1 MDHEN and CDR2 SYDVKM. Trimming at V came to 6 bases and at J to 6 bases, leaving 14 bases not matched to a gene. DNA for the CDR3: TGTGCCAGCAGCACCCCGACAGGGGGAAGGAGAAAGACCCAGTACTTC. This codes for CASSTPTGGRRKTQYF.

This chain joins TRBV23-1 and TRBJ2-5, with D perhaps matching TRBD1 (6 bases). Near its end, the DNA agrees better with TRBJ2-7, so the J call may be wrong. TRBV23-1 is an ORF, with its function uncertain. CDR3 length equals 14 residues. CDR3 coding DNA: TGCGCCAGCAGTCACCCGCAGGGGTCCTACGAGCAGTACTTC. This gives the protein CASSHPQGSYEQYF.

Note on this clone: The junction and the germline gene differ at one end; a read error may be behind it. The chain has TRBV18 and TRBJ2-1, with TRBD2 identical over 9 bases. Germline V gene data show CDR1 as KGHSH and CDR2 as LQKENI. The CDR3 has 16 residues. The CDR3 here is CASSTPPSGVGNEQFF. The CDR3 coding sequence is TGTGCCAGCTCAACACCCCCTAGCGGGGTTGGGAATGAGCAGTTCTTC.

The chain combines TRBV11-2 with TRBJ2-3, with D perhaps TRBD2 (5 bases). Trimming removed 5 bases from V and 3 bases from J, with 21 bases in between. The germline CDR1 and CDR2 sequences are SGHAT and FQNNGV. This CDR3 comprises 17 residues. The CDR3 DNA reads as TGTGCCAGCAGCACACGACGGAGGACTCAGGTGACAGATACGCAGTATTTT. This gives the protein CASSTRRRTQVTDTQYF.

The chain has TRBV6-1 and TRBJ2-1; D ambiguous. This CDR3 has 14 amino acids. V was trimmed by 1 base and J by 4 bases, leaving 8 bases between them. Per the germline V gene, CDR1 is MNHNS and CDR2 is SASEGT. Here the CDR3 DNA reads TGTGCCAGCAGTGAAGGGTGGGTTTACAATGAGCAGTTCTTC. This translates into CASSEGWVYNEQFF.

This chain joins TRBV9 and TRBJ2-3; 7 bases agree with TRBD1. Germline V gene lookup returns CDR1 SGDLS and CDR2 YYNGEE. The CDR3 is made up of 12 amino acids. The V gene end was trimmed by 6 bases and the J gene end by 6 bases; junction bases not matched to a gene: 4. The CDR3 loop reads CASNRGEDTQYF. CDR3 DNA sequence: TGTGCCAGCAACAGGGGTGAGGATACGCAGTATTTT. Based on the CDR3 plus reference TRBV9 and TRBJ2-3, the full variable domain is DSGVTQTPKHLITATGQRVTLRCSPRSGDLSVYWYQQSLDQGLQFLIQYYNGEERAKGNILERFSAQQFPDLHSELNLSSLELGDSALYFCASNRGEDTQYFGPGTRLTVL.

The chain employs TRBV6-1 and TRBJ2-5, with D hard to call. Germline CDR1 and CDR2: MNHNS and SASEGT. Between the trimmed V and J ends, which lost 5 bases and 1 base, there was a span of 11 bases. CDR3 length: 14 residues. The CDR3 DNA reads TGTGCCAGCAGTTCCTACTACTTCCAAGAGACCCAGTACTTC. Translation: CASSSYYFQETQYF.

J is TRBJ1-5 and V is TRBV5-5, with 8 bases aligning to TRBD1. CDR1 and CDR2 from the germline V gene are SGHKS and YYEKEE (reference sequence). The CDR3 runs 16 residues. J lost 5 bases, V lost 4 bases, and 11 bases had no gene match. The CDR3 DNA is TGTGCCAGCAGCCCGACGACAGGGGAAGTTTATCAGCCCCAGCATTTT. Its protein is CASSPTTGEVYQPQHF.

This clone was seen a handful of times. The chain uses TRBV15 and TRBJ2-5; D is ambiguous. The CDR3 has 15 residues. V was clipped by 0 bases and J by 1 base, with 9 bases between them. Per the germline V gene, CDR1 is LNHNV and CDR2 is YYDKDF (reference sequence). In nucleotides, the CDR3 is TGTGCCACCAGCAGAGACCCAAAGGGCCAAGAGACCCAGTACTTC. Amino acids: CATSRDPKGQETQYF.

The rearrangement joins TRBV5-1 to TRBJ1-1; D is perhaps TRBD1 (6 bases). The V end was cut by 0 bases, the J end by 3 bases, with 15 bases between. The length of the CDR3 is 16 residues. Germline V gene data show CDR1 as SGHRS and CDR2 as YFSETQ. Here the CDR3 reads CASSLGSGDLDTEAFF. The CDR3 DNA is TGCGCCAGCAGCTTGGGGTCAGGGGATCTGGACACTGAAGCTTTCTTT.

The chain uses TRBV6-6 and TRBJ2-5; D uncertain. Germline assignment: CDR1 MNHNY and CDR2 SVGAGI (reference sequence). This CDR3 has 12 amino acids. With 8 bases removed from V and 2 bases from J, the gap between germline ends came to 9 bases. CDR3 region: CASSGSQETQYF. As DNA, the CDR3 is TGTGCCAGCTCGGGCAGTCAAGAGACCCAGTACTTC.

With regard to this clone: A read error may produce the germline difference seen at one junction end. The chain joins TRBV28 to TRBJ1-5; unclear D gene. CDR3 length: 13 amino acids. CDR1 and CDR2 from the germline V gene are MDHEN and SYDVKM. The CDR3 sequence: CASSLPSIQPQHF. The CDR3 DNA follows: TGTGCCAGCAGTCTACCCAGCATTCAGCCCCAGCATTTT.

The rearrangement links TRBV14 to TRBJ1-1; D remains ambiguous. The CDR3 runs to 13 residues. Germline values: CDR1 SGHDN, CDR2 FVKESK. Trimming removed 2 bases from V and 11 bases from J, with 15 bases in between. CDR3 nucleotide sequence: TGTGCCAGCAGCCAAACCAACTTCGGTGAGGCTTTCTTT. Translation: CASSQTNFGEAFF.